This T cell receptor beta chain was sequenced during a study of cytomegalovirus exposure and HLA in healthy donors. Study-wide points: From TCR beta sequences, most subjects' HLA-A and HLA-B alleles were reportedly predicted accurately. Immune exposure information comprised only CMV serostatus. The study flagged 150 to 200 TCR beta chains as cytomegalovirus-associated. TCR beta V- and J-gene trimming was later associated with a missense DCLRE1C variant.

In regard to this clone: Its antigen remains unknown.

In the PCR, 60 Vbeta and 13 Jbeta primers were used. Measured with immunoSEQ multiplex PCR; TCRdb has only the in-frame clones, and not every one. The data hold about 150,000 clones, with 65% to 85% observed a single time. The clonotype originates from a boy younger than 10 in good health and CMV-seronegative. Sequencing input: PBMCs.

Written as DNA, the CDR3 is TGTGCCAGCGGGGCGGGGGGGCCTGGGGAGACCCAGTACTTC. This gives the protein CASGAGGPGETQYF. V and J are TRBV25-1 and TRBJ2-5; 9 bases align to TRBD2. The CDR3 totals 14 residues. Trimming cost V 8 bases and J 5 bases; bases outside gene matches: 9. Germline lookup yields CDR1 MGHDK and CDR2 SYGVNS.